This is a list of T cell receptor beta chains from one sample in a study of cytomegalovirus exposure and HLA in healthy donors. Libraries were prepared by immunoSEQ multiplex PCR; TCRdb keeps only in-frame clonotypes and omits some of them. Of under 130,000 clones listed, less than 80% were seen once; the top ten hold approximately 2.8%. Sequenced input: PBMCs. The receptors derive from a middle-aged woman in good health and CMV-seronegative. Each CDR3 is given with its conserved first and last residue. A D gene is named only where the DNA matches it firmly. Size is stated for part of the rows, as once, few or many counts, or as a class when the clone is expanded.

V gene,D gene,J gene,clone size,CDR3 DNA,CDR3 protein
TRBV30,TRBD1,TRBJ1-2,NA,TGTGCCTGGGGTCCCGACAGGGGGATCGGCTACACCTTC,CAWGPDRGIGYTF
TRBV5-4,TRBD1,TRBJ2-2,NA,TGTGCCAGCAGCTTGGCCCGGTCAGGGGGCCGGACCGGGGAGCTGTTTTTT,CASSLARSGGRTGELFF
TRBV7-9,TRBD2,TRBJ2-2,once,TGTGCCAGCAGCTCAACCCTAGCGGGAGGGAACACCGGGGAGCTGTTTTTT,CASSSTLAGGNTGELFF
TRBV5-8,NA,TRBJ1-6,once,TGTGCCAGCAGCTTGGAGGGGACAAATAATTCACCCCTCCACTTT,CASSLEGTNNSPLHF
TRBV6-5,TRBD1,TRBJ1-1,NA,TGTGCCAGCAAGACAGGGATAAACACTGAAGCTTTCTTT,CASKTGINTEAFF
TRBV28,NA,TRBJ2-7,NA,TGTGCCAGCAGAAGAACAGGGAACTCCTACGAGCAGTACTTC,CASRRTGNSYEQYF
TRBV2,TRBD2,TRBJ2-3,NA,TGTGCCAGCAGTTTTAGGACTAGCGGGAGCGTAGATACGCAGTATTTT,CASSFRTSGSVDTQYF
TRBV7-8,TRBD1,TRBJ1-4,NA,TGTGCCAGCAGCGGTGACGGGACAGCTAATGAAAAACTGTTTTTT,CASSGDGTANEKLFF
TRBV5-6,TRBD1,TRBJ2-5,NA,TGTGCCAGCAAGTCACAGGGGGCGCGAGAGACCCAGTACTTC,CASKSQGARETQYF
TRBV2,NA,TRBJ1-2,NA,TGTGCCAGCAGTGAACAGGCCTCTAACTATGGCTACACCTTC,CASSEQASNYGYTF
TRBV27,TRBD2,TRBJ2-3,NA,TGTGCCAGCAGTTCGTTTTCTAGCGGCGGATCAGATACGCAGTATTTT,CASSSFSSGGSDTQYF
TRBV19,NA,TRBJ1-2,few,TGTGCCAGTAGTACTAAGTACTATGGCTACACCTTC,CASSTKYYGYTF
TRBV6-1,NA,TRBJ2-3,once,TGTGCCAGCAGTGAGTTCGAGACAGGACACACAGATACGCAGTATTTT,CASSEFETGHTDTQYF
TRBV18,TRBD1,TRBJ2-7,few,TGTGCCAGCTCACTCGACAGGGACGAGCAGTACTTC,CASSLDRDEQYF
TRBV7-9,NA,TRBJ2-3,NA,TGTGCCAGCAGCTTAGCCACAAGCACAGATACGCAGTATTTT,CASSLATSTDTQYF
TRBV7-9,NA,TRBJ1-1,NA,TGTGCCAGCAGCCTAAACACAGATGGGAACACTGAAGCTTTCTTT,CASSLNTDGNTEAFF
TRBV6-4,TRBD1,TRBJ1-6,NA,TGTGCCAGCAGTGTAGGAGGGGGCGGATATAATTCACCCCTCCACTTT,CASSVGGGGYNSPLHF
TRBV27,NA,TRBJ2-7,NA,TGTGCCAGCAGTCCGCAGACACTTACCTACGAGCAGTACTTC,CASSPQTLTYEQYF
TRBV11-3,NA,TRBJ2-3,NA,TGTGCCAGCAGCTTACGAGGCCCAGATACGCAGTATTTT,CASSLRGPDTQYF
TRBV2,TRBD2,TRBJ2-7,few,TGTGCCAGTGGGGGGTCTAGCGGGGACTCCTACGAGCAGTACTTC,CASGGSSGDSYEQYF
TRBV7-2,NA,TRBJ2-1,NA,TGTGCCAGCAGCTTAGACCCGAGCGGTGAGCAGTTCTTC,CASSLDPSGEQFF
TRBV6-1,TRBD2,TRBJ2-1,few,TGTGCCAGCAGTGCACGTTTAGCGGGAGACCACTACAATGAGCAGTTCTTC,CASSARLAGDHYNEQFF
TRBV11-2,NA,TRBJ1-4,NA,TGTGCCAGCAGTTCCCAGGGACAAATAAATGAAAAACTGTTTTTT,CASSSQGQINEKLFF
TRBV27,TRBD2,TRBJ2-5,few,TGTGCCAGCAGTACCCGAGGCCCCACCCTAGCGGGAGAAGAGACCCAGTACTTC,CASSTRGPTLAGEETQYF
TRBV4-2,TRBD2,TRBJ2-1,NA,TGTGCCAGCAGCCAAACGGGGAGCGGGAGTATGCTTGAGCAGTTCTTC,CASSQTGSGSMLEQFF
TRBV5-1,NA,TRBJ1-3,few,TGCGCCAGCAGCGTGACAGGAGACTCTGGAAACACCATATATTTT,CASSVTGDSGNTIYF
TRBV7-9,NA,TRBJ2-7,NA,TGTGCCAGCAGCCCGTCGGCGGTGTACGAGCAGTACTTC,CASSPSAVYEQYF
TRBV5-4,TRBD1,TRBJ1-6,few,TGTGCCAGCAGCTCCCTAGGGGGCACCAATTCACCCCTCCACTTT,CASSSLGGTNSPLHF
TRBV29-1,NA,TRBJ1-4,few,TGCAGCGTTGATGCGGGGGGCGCAAATGAAAAACTGTTTTTT,CSVDAGGANEKLFF
TRBV11-3,TRBD1,TRBJ1-5,NA,TGTGCCAGCAGCCGGCGAGGGGGCAGGATTAATCAGCCCCAGCATTTT,CASSRRGGRINQPQHF
TRBV29-1,NA,TRBJ2-3,few,TGCAGCGTTGAAGCACAGGGTTATACGCAGTATTTT,CSVEAQGYTQYF
TRBV5-1,TRBD2,TRBJ2-3,few,TGCGCCAGCAGCAGGGCTAGCGGGGGTTTGGATACGCAGTATTTT,CASSRASGGLDTQYF
TRBV19,NA,TRBJ2-5,once,TGTGCCAGTAGCCCCGGAGCCCCTAGCTCCGAGACCCAGTACTTC,CASSPGAPSSETQYF
TRBV5-1,TRBD1,TRBJ2-1,few,TGCGCCAGCAGCCCACAGGGGAATGAGCAGTTCTTC,CASSPQGNEQFF
TRBV7-2,TRBD2,TRBJ2-7,NA,TGTGCCAGCAGCTTATGGGCCCTAGCGGGGGGCCACGAGCAGTACTTC,CASSLWALAGGHEQYF
TRBV9,NA,TRBJ1-3,few,TGTGCCAGCAGCGTAAACTGGGGGCAGGACACCATATATTTT,CASSVNWGQDTIYF
TRBV2,TRBD2,TRBJ2-7,NA,TGTGCCAGGGGACTAGCGGGAGCCTACGAGCAGTACTTC,CARGLAGAYEQYF
TRBV7-9,TRBD2,TRBJ2-7,NA,TGTGCCAGCAGCGCTGGACTAGCGGGGTCGACCTACGAGCAGTACTTC,CASSAGLAGSTYEQYF
TRBV30,TRBD2,TRBJ2-5,NA,TGTGCCTGGGACCGAGCGGGATCGGAGACCCAGTACTTC,CAWDRAGSETQYF
TRBV2,NA,TRBJ2-3,NA,TGTGCCAGCAGTGCAAAAATATGGGGGGTCACCGCTTTGAGGGATACGCAGTATTTT,CASSAKIWGVTALRDTQYF
TRBV5-1,TRBD1,TRBJ1-2,NA,TGCGCCAGCAGCTTGTGGGGAGGACAGGGGTCAAATGGCTACACCTTC,CASSLWGGQGSNGYTF